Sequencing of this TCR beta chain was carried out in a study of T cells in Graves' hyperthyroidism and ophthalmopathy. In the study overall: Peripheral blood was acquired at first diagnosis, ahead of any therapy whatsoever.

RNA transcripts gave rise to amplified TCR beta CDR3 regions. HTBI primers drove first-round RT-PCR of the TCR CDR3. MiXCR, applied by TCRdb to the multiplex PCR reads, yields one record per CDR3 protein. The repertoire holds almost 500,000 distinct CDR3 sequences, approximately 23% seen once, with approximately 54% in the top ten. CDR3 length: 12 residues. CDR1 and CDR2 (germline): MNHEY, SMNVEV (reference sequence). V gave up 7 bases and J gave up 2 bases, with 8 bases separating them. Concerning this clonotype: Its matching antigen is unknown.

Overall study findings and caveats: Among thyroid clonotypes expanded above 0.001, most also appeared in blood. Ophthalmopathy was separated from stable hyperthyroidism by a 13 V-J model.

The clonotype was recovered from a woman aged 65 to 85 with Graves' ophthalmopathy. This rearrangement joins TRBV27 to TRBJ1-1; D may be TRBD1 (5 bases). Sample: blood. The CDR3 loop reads CASKRGNTEAFF. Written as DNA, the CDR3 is TGTGCCAGCAAACGGGGCAACACTGAAGCTTTCTTT.